This T cell receptor beta chain was documented in a study of radiation and T cells in renal cell carcinoma. The repertoire was sequenced with immunoSEQ multiplex PCR; TCRdb's copy has only in-frame clones and lacks some. Of about 43,000 clones in the sample, 82% were seen once. As for time point: blood 4 weeks post-SBRT, at nephrectomy. As to treatment: 15 Gy SBRT to primary tumor, nephrectomy 4 weeks later. Nephrectomy followed 15 Gy stereotactic body radiation by 4 weeks. Blood was sampled at baseline, 2 weeks and 4 weeks after SBRT. The patient's renal cell carcinoma had clear cell pathology. Study-level findings and limits: From baseline, blood top tumor clonotypes peaked at 2 weeks post-radiation.

The CDR3 sequence is 10 residues long. Germline V lookup: CDR1 DFQATT, CDR2 SNEGSKA (reference sequence). Trimming removed 3 bases from V and 3 bases from J, with 2 bases in between. As for this clone: Its target is unknown.

This specimen consisted of blood, obtained from a patient whose treatment included radiotherapy and nephrectomy. The chain employs TRBV20-1 and TRBJ2-5; D remains unclear. The receptor was derived from a woman in her sixties or seventies with renal cell carcinoma. CDR3 sequence reads: CSARKETQYF. The CDR3 bases are TGCAGTGCTAGGAAAGAGACCCAGTACTTC.